This entry describes one TCR beta chain. Its specificity is unknown. Clones were sequenced by immunoSEQ multiplex PCR, and TCRdb holds only the in-frame ones, with some missing. The table lists 120,000 to 150,000 clones, about 86% of them singletons. The record originates from a study of T cell responses to AZD1222 COVID-19 vaccine. The study, taken as a whole, reports: Variant regions that are unmutated are reportedly the target of nearly half of spike-specific TCRs. Increased Spike-specific TCR breadth and depth were observed after two AZD1222 doses.

Looked up from germline, CDR1 is MDHEN and CDR2 is SYDVKM. The V and J ends lost 2 bases and 3 bases respectively, with 11 bases between them. This CDR3 contains 14 residues. This specimen was peripheral blood, taken 28 days after the second AZD1222 dose. The source is an adult who received the AZD1222 COVID-19 vaccine. The rearrangement joins TRBV28 to TRBJ2-7; the D gene is possibly TRBD1 (6 bases). The CDR3, as DNA: TGTGCCAGCAGTTTACGGACAGCACTCTACGAGCAGTACTTC. Residues: CASSLRTALYEQYF.